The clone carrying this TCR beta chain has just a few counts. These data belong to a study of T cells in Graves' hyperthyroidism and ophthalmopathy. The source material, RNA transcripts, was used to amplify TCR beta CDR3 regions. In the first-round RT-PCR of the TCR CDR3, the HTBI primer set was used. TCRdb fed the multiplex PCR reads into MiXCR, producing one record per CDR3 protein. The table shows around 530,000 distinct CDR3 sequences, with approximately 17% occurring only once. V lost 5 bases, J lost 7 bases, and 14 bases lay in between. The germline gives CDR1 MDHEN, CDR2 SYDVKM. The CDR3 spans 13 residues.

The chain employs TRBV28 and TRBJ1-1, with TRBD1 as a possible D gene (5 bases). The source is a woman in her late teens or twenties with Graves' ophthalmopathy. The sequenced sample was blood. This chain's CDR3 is CASSLTGLGEAFF. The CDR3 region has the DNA TGTGCCAGCAGTCTAACAGGTTTGGGTGAAGCTTTCTTT.